The entry that follows covers one T cell receptor (beta chain) sequence. Its specificity is unknown. V was pared by 6 bases and J by 8 bases, with 12 bases between. This CDR3 has 12 amino acids. The germline V gene has CDR1 SNHLY and CDR2 FYNNEI. Researchers ran the PCR with 60 Vbeta and 13 Jbeta primers. Generated by immunoSEQ multiplex PCR, the TCRdb table keeps only in-frame clones and is missing some. The sample lists 95,000 to 150,000 clones, about 83% seen once, with less than 3% in the top ten. The sample originates from a study of cytomegalovirus exposure and HLA in healthy donors. Study-level results: Roughly uniform depth of sequencing across donors was assumed in presence/absence analyses.

The chain employs TRBV2 and TRBJ2-3, with D hard to call. The receptor was derived from a woman aged 40 to 55 in good health and CMV-seropositive. The sequenced sample consisted of PBMCs. For the CDR3, the DNA is TGTGCCAGCAGACCTCTTCACGGTACGCAGTATTTT. The encoded protein is CASRPLHGTQYF.